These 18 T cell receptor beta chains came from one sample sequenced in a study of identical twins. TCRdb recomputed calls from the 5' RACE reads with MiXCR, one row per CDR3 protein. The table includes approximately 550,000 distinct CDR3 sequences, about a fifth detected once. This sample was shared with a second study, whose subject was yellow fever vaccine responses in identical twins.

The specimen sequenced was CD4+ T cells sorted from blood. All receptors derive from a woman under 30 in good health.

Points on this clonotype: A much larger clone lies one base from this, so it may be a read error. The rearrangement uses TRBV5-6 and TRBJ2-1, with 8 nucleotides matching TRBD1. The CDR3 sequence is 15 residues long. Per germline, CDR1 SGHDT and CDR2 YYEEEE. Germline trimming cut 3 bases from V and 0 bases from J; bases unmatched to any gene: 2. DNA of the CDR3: TGTGCCAGCAGCTGGGGACAGGTCTCCTACAATGAGCAGTTCTTC. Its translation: CASSWGQVSYNEQFF.

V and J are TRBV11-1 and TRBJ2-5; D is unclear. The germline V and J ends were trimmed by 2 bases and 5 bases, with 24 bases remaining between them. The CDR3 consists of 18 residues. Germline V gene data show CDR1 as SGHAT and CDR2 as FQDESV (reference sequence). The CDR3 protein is CASSLKRAGRLVMETQYF. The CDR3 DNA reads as TGTGCCAGCAGCTTAAAACGGGCCGGTCGGTTAGTAATGGAGACCCAGTACTTC.

The CDR3 DNA reads as TGTGCCATCAGAGCGGGAGAGAACACCGGGGAGCTGTTTTTT. Its translation: CAIRAGENTGELFF. The chain uses TRBV10-3 and TRBJ2-2, with 8 positions matching TRBD2. The CDR3 runs 14 residues. From germline, CDR1 is ENHRY and CDR2 SYGVKD. V gave up 6 bases and J gave up 1 base; unmatched junction bases: 1.

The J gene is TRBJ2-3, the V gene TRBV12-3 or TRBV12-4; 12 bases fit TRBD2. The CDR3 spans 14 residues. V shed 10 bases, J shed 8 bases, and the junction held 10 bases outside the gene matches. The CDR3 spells CAISTSGRGGTQYF. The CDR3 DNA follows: TGTGCCATTTCGACTAGCGGGAGAGGGGGTACGCAGTATTTT.

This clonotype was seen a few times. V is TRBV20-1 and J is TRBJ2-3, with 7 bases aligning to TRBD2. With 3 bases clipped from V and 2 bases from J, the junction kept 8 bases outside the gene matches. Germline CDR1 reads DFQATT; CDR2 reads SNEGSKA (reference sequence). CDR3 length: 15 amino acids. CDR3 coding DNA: TGCAGTGCTAGGAACCGGGACTACTTCACAGATACGCAGTATTTT. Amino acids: CSARNRDYFTDTQYF.

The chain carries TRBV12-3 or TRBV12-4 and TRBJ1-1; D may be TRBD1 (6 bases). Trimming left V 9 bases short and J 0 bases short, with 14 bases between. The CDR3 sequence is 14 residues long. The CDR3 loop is CASFRGQMNTEAFF. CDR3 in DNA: TGTGCCAGTTTCCGAGGACAGATGAACACTGAAGCTTTCTTT.

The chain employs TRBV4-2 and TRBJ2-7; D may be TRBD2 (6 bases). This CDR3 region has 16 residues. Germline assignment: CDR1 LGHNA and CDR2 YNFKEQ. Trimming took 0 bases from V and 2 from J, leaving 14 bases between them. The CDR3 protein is CASSQDRLANTYEQYF. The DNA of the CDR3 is TGTGCCAGCAGCCAAGATCGGCTAGCGAATACCTACGAGCAGTACTTC.

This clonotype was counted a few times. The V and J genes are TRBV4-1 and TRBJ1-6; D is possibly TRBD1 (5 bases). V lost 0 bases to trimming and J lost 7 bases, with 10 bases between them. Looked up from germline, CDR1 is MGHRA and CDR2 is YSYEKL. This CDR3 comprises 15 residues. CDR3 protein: CASSQEGQGNSPLHF. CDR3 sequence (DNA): TGCGCCAGCAGCCAAGAAGGGCAGGGAAATTCACCCCTCCACTTT.

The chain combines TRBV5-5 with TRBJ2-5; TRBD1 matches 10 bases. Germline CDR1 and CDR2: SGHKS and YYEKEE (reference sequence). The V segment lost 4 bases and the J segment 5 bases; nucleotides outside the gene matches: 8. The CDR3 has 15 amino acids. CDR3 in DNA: TGTGCCAGCAGCATGCGCGGGACAGGGGTGGAGACCCAGTACTTC. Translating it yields CASSMRGTGVETQYF.

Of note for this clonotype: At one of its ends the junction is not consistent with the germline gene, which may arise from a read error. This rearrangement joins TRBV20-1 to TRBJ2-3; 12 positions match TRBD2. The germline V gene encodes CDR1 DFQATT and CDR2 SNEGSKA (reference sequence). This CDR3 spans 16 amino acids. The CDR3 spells CSTRVSLAGGQDTQYF. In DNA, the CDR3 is TGCAGTACTAGAGTGTCCCTAGCGGGAGGGCAAGATACGCAGTATTTT.

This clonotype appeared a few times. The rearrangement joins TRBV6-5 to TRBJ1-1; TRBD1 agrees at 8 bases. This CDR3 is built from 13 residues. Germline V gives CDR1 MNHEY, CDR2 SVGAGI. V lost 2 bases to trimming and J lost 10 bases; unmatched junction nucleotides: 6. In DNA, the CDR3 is TGTGCCAGCAGTTACGGACAGGGAAGGGCAGCTTTCTTT. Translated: CASSYGQGRAAFF.

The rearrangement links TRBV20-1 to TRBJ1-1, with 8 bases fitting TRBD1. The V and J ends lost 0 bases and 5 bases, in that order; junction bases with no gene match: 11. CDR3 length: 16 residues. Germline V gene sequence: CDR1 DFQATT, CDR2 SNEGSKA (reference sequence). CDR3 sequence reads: CSARDLDGTGQTEAFF. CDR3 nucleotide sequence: TGCAGTGCTAGAGATCTCGATGGGACAGGTCAGACTGAAGCTTTCTTT.

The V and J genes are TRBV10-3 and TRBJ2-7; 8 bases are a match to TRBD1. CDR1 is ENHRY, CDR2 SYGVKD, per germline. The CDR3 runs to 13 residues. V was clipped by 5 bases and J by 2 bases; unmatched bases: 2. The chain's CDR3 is CAISPGQAYEQYF. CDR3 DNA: TGTGCCATCAGTCCGGGACAGGCCTACGAGCAGTACTTC.

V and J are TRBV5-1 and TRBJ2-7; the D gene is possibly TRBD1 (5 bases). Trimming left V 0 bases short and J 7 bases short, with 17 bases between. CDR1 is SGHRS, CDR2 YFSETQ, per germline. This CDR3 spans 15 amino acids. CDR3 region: CASSLAETVGDEQYF. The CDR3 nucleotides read TGCGCCAGCAGCTTGGCGGAAACGGTAGGGGATGAGCAGTACTTC.

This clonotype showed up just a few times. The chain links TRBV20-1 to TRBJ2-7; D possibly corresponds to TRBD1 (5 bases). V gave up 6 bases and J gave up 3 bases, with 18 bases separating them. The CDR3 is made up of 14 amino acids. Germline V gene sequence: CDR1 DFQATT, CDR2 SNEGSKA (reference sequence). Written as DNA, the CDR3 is TGCAGTGCAGAATCCGCAGGGATCAACTACGAGCAGTACTTC. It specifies CSAESAGINYEQYF.

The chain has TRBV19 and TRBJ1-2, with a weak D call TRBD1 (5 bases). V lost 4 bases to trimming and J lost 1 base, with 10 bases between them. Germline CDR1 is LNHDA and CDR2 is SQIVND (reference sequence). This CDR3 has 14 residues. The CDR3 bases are TGTGCCAGTAGTACCGGGACGGATAACTATGGCTACACCTTC. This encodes CASSTGTDNYGYTF.

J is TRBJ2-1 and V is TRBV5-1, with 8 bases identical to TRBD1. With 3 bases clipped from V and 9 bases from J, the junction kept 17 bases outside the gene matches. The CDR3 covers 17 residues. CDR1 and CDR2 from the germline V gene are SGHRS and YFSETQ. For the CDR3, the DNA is TGCGCCAGCAGCTGGTCCCGGGACAGGCTACAATCGGGTGAGCAGTTCTTC. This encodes CASSWSRDRLQSGEQFF.

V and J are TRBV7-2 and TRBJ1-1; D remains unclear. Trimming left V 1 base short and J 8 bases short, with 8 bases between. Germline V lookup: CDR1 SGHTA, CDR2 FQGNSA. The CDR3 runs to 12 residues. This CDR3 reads CASSLGWWEAFF. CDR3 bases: TGTGCCAGCAGCTTAGGATGGTGGGAAGCTTTCTTT.